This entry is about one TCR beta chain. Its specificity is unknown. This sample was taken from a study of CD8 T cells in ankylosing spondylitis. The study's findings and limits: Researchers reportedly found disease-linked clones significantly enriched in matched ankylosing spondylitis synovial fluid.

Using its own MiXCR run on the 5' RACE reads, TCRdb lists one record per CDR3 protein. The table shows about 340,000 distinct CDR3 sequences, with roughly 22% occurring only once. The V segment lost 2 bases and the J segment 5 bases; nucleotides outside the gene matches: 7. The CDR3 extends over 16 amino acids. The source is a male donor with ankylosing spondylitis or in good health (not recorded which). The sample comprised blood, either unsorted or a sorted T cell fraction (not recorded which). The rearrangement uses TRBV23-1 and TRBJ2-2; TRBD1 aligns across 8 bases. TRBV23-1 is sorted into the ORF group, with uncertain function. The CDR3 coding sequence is TGCGCCAGCAGTCAACGGCAGGGGGCGGGAACCGGGGAGCTGTTTTTT. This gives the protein CASSQRQGAGTGELFF.